This TCR beta chain was obtained from a study of blood T cell repertoires in COVID-19 (TCRdb year 2020). With respect to the entire study: Collaborator samples came from the United States, Italy and Spain and covered acute and convalescent phases of COVID-19. Where available, HLA class I and class II types were obtained from metadata supplied by the sample provider rather than from assay-based typing. The samples were drawn from the first 160 participants of the ongoing ImmuneRACE study and from 950 to 1,500 subjects provided by 6 global collaborators. The dataset comprised deeply sampled blood TCRbeta repertoires from subjects exposed to, actively infected with, or recovered from COVID-19. Nearly every sample came with metadata listing a de-identified subject ID, COVID-19 status, age in years and sex. The material from the prospective study consisted of cDNA or gDNA derived from T cells, B-cell-depleted T cells, or PBMCs. The repertoires were made available in a free public database intended to serve as a resource for research on the immune response to SARS-CoV-2.

One collaborating source in Seattle enrolled patients during active infection and followed them longitudinally through the course of disease. Each collaborating institution followed its own protocols to collect whole blood in K2EDTA tubes. Collaborator samples were shipped for TCRbeta analysis as frozen whole blood, isolated PBMCs, or DNA extracted from either sample type. Trimming takes 1 base from V and 4 bases from J, and the germline ends sit 7 bases apart. The CDR3 numbers 13 residues from cysteine through phenylalanine. The CDR3 DNA has 39 bases and is translated from base 1. For CDR1 and CDR2, the germline V gene lists LGHNA and YNFKEQ. TCRbeta CDR3 regions were amplified from genomic DNA using the immunoSEQ Assay, a bias-controlled multiplex PCR. In the authors' own workflow: The number of nucleated cells in each sample was estimated by amplification of reference gene primers within the assay. Sequence reads were collapsed and filtered to measure the absolute abundance of every unique TCRbeta CDR3 rearrangement. Productive Simpson clonality was computed per sample as the square root of Simpson's diversity index over productive rearrangements. In TCRdb, the immuneACCESS table is reduced to in-frame sequences with V and J assigned. These tables do not hold every clone; where another copy was compared, an unresolved V gene accounts for under half, and the others remain unexplained. Clonal size and the V and J genes are those of that table, whereas D and trimming came from the DNA. The sample table records about 340,000 clones; 65% to 90% of these occur just once. Roughly 7.2% of the sample belongs to the ten largest clones.

In the case of this clone: What this receptor recognizes is not known. Base qualities are not at hand, and no much larger clone is one base apart.

Study-wide conclusions, independent of this receptor: The amount of clinical and demographic metadata varied by source and participant and was provided uncurated.

Rearrangement joined TRBV4-2 to TRBJ1-2; tentative D gene TRBD1, with 5 bases matching. Material for sequencing was peripheral blood. This clonotype was obtained from a woman between 55 and 75 years old with COVID-19, enrolled during active disease. The DNA sequence is as follows: TGTGCCAGCAGCCAAGGGGACTTCTATGGCTACACCTTC. Its protein reads: CASSQGDFYGYTF.